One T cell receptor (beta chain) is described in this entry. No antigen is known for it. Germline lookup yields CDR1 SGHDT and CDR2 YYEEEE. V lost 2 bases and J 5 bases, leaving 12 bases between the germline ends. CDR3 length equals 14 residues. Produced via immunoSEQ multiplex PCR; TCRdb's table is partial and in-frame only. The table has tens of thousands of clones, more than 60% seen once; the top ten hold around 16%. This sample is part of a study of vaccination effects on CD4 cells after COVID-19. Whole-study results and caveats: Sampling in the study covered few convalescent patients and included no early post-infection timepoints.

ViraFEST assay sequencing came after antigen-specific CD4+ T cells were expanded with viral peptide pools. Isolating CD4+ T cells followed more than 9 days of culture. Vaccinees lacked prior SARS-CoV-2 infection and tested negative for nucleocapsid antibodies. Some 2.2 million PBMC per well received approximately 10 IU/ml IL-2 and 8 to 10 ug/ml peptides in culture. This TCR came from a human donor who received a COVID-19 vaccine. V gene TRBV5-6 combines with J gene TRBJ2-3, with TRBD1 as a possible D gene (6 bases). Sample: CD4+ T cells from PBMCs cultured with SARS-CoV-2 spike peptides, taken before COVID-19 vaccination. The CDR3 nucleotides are TGTGCCAGCAGCTTTCCAACAGGGTTAGATACGCAGTATTTT. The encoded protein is CASSFPTGLDTQYF.